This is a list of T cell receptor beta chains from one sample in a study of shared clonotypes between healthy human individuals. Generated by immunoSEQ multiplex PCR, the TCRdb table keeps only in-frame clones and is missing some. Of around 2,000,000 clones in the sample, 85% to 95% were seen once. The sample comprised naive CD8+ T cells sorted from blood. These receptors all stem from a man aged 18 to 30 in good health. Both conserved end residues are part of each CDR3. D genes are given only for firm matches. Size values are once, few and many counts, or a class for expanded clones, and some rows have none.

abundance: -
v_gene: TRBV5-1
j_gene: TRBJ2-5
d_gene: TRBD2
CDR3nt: TGCGCCAGCAGCTCGATAGCGGGAGGCGAGACCCAGTACTTC
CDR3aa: CASSSIAGGETQYF

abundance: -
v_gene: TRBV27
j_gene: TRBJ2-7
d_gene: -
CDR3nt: TGTGCCAGCAGCCGGACGTGGGGCACCCTGGTCGGGGACGAGCAGTACTTC
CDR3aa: CASSRTWGTLVGDEQYF

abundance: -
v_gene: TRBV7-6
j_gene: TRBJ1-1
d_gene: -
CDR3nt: TGTGCCAGCAGCTTAGGGGGTGGGACTGAAGCTTTCTTT
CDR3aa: CASSLGGGTEAFF

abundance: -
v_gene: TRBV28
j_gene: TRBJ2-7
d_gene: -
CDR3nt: TGTGCCAGCAGTTTAGTCGGCGTTGGGGCCAGCATTGGGACTCCCTACGAGCAGTACTTC
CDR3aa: CASSLVGVGASIGTPYEQYF

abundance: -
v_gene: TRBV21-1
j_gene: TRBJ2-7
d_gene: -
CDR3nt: TGTGCCAGCAGCAATACTAGCTGGGTACGGGAGCAGTACTTC
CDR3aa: CASSNTSWVREQYF

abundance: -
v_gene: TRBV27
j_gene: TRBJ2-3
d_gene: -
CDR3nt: TGTGCCAGCAGTTCCCATCCAGGGATCTGGTTAGATACGCAGTATTTT
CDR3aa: CASSSHPGIWLDTQYF

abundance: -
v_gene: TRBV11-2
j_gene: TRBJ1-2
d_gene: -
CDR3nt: TGTGCCAGCAGCTTAGGCCGGTCTGGCTACACCTTC
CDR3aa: CASSLGRSGYTF

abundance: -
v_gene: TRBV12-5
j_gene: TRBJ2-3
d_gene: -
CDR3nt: TGTGCTAGTGGTTTGGTAAAGGGGAGCGCTGGGCAGGGAGAGGCAGATACGCAGTATTTT
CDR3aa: CASGLVKGSAGQGEADTQYF

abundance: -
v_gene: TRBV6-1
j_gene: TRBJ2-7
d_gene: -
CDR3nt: TGTGCCACCTTACGCGGATCCACCTACGAGCAGTACTTC
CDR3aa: CATLRGSTYEQYF

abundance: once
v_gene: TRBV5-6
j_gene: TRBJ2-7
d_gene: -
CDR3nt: TGTGCCAGCAGCGCGGGACCCGCCTCCTACGAGCAGTACTTC
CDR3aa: CASSAGPASYEQYF

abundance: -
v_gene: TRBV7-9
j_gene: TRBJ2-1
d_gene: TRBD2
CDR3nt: TGTGCCAGCAGCCCACGGGCCGGACTCCTTCGGGGAGGGCCATTCTTC
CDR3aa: CASSPRAGLLRGGPFF

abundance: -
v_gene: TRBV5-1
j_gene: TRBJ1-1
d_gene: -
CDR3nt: TGCGCCAGCAGCCCCGGGGGAGGGACTGAAGCTTTCTTT
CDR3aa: CASSPGGGTEAFF

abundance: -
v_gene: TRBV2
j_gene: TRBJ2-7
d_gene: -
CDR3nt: TGTGCCAGCAGTGAAGGGGAACTCGGTACGGGGTTCGAGCAGTACTTC
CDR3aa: CASSEGELGTGFEQYF

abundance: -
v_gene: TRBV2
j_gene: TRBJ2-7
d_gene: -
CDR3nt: TGTGCCAGCAGTGAAGAAATCGGGGAGTTTAGTTACGAGCAGTACTTC
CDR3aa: CASSEEIGEFSYEQYF

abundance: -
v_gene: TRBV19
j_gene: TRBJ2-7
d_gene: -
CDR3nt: TGTGCCAGTAGTATTCCAGGGACGCCCTACGAGCAGTACTTC
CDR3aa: CASSIPGTPYEQYF

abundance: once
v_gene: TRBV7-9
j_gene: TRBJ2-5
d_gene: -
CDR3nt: TGTGCCAGCAGCCCCATCTGGGGGCAAGAGACCCAGTACTTC
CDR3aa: CASSPIWGQETQYF

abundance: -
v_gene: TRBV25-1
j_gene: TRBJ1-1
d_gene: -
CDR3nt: TGTGCCAGCAGTGGACAGTGGGCTGAAGCTTTCTTT
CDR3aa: CASSGQWAEAFF

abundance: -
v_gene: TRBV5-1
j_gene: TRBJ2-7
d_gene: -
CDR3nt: TGCGCCAGCAGCCAACAGGACACCTACTACGAGCAGTACTTC
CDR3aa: CASSQQDTYYEQYF

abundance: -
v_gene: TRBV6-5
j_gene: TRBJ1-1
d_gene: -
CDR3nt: TGTGCCAGCAGGTACGCCGCCGCGTCAGGGAACACTGAAGCTTTCTTT
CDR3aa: CASRYAAASGNTEAFF

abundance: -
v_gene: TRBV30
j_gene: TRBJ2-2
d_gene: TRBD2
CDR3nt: TGTGCCTGGAGCGGAACTAGCGGGCCGAACACCGGGGAGCTGTTTTTT
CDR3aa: CAWSGTSGPNTGELFF

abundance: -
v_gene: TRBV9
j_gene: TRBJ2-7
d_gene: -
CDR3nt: TGTGCCAGCAGCGTAGCGGGGGAGGACGAGCAGTACTTC
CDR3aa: CASSVAGEDEQYF

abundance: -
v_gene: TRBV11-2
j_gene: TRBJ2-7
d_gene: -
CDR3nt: TGTGCCAGCAGCTTAACACGTTCCCGGGGTGGCGAGCAGTACTTC
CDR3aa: CASSLTRSRGGEQYF

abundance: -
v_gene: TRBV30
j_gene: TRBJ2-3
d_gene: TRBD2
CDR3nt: TGTGCCTGGACCCGGGGAAGCGGGGGGTCTGCAGATACGCAGTATTTT
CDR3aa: CAWTRGSGGSADTQYF

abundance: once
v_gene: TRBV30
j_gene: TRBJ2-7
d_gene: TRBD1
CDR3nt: TGTGCCTGGGACAGTACAGGGGCTCACGAGCAGTACTTC
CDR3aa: CAWDSTGAHEQYF

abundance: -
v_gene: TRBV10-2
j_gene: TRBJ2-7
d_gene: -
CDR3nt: TGCGCCAGCGCCCAAAGCTCCTACGAGCAGTACTTC
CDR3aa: CASAQSSYEQYF

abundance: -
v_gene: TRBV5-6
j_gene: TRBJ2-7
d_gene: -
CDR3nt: TGTGCCAGCAGCTTGCTTTCCCGGGACTTAAACTACGAGCAGTACTTC
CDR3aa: CASSLLSRDLNYEQYF

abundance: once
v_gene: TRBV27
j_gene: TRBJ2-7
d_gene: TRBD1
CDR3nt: TGTGCCAGCAGGACAGGGGGGCTTACCTACGAGCAGTACTTC
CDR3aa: CASRTGGLTYEQYF

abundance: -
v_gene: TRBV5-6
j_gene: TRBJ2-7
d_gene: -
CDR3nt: TGTGCCAGCAGCCTCTCCCTAAGGAACTACGAGCAGTACTTC
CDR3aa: CASSLSLRNYEQYF

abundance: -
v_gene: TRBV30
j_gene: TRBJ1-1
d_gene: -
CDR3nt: TGTGCCTGGAGTCTAGGGACTGAAGCTTTCTTT
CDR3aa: CAWSLGTEAFF

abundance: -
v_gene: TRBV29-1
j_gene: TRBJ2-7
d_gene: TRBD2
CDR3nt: TGCAGCGTGGGGACTAGCGGGAGTTACGAGCAGTACTTC
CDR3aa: CSVGTSGSYEQYF

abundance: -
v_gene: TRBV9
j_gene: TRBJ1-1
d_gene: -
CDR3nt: TGTGCCAGCAGCGTAGGGAGCGGGAACACTGAAGCTTTCTTT
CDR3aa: CASSVGSGNTEAFF

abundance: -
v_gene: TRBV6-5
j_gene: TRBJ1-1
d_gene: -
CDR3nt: TGTGCCAGCAGTTACATGATGGAGCTGGGGACTGAAGCTTTCTTT
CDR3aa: CASSYMMELGTEAFF

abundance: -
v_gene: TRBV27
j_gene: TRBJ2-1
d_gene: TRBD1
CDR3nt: TGTGCCAGCAGTTCAAACAGGGGGATAAGCTCCTACAATGAGCAGTTCTTC
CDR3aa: CASSSNRGISSYNEQFF

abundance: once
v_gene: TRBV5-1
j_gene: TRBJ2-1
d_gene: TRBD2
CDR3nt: TGCGCCAGCAGAGCCAATCTAGCGGGGGGCTACAATGAGCAGTTCTTC
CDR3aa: CASRANLAGGYNEQFF

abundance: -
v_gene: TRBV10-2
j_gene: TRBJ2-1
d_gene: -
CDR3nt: TGCGCCAGCAGTGAAAGTCCCTACAATGAGCAGTTCTTC
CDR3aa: CASSESPYNEQFF

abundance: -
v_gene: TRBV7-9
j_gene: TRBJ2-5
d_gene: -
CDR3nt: TGTGCCAGCAGCTTAGATAGCTGGCGGGAGACCCAGTACTTC
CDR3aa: CASSLDSWRETQYF

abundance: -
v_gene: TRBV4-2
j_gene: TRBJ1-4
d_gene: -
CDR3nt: TGTGCCAGCAGCCTCCACAAAGGGCTTGGGGATGAAAAACTGTTTTTT
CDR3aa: CASSLHKGLGDEKLFF

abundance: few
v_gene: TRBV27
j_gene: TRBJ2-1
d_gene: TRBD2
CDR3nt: TGTGCCAGCAGTCCTCCGACTAGCGGGAGTTGGGATGAGCAGTTCTTC
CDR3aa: CASSPPTSGSWDEQFF

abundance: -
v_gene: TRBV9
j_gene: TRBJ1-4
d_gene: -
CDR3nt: TGTGCCAGCAGCGTACATCCTAATGAAAAACTGTTTTTT
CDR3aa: CASSVHPNEKLFF

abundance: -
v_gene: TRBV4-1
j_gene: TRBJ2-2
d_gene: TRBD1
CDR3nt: TGCGCCAGCAGCCAAGACGACAGGGGGCGCGACACCGGGGAGCTGTTTTTT
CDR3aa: CASSQDDRGRDTGELFF

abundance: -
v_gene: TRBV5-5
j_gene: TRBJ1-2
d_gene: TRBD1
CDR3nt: TGTGCCAGCAGCATGCCGGACAGGGCCGCTGTTAACTATGGCTACACCTTC
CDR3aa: CASSMPDRAAVNYGYTF

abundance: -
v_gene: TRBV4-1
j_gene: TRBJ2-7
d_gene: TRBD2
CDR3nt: TGCGCCAGCAGCCAAGATCGGGGGGGTAGCGGGACCAGCGAGCAGTACTTC
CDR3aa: CASSQDRGGSGTSEQYF

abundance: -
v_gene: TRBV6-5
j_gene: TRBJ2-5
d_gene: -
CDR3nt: TGTGCCAGCAGTTACTCGGGTGCCCAAGAGACCCAGTACTTC
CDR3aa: CASSYSGAQETQYF

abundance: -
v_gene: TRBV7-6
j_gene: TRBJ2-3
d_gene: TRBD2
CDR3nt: TGTGCCAGCAGCTTAACGGGACTAGAAGGCACAGATACGCAGTATTTT
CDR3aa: CASSLTGLEGTDTQYF

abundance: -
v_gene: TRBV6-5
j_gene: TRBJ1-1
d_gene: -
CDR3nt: TGTGCCAGCAGCCCCAGGGGTGGGAACACTGAAGCTTTCTTT
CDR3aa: CASSPRGGNTEAFF

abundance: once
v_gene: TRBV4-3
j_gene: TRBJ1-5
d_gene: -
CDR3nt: TGCGCCAGCAGCCAAGAGGAGGGTAGGGACAACCCCCAGCATTTT
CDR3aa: CASSQEEGRDNPQHF

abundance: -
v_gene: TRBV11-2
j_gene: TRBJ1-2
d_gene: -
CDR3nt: TGTGCCAGCAGCTTACTCAGCGGGGCAGCCTTAGGCTATGGCTACACCTTC
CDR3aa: CASSLLSGAALGYGYTF

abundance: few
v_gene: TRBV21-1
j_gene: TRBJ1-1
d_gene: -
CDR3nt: TGTGCCAGCAGCCCCCACAGGGGTCGAGCTTTCTTT
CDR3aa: CASSPHRGRAFF

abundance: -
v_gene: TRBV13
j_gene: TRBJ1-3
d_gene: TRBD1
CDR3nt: TGTGCCAGCAGCTCTCCCGGGACAGGGGTCTCTGGAAACACCATATATTTT
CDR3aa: CASSSPGTGVSGNTIYF

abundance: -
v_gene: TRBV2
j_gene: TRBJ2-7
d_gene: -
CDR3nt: TGTGCCAGCAGGGGCCCCCTCACCTACGAGCAGTACTTC
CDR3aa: CASRGPLTYEQYF

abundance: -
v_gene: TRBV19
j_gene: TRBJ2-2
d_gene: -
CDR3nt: TGTGCCAGTAGTACCGATGGCGGGGAGCTGTTTTTT
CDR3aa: CASSTDGGELFF

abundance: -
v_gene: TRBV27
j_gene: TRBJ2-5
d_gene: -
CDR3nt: TGTGCCAGCAGTTTATTAGGCACTCAAGAGACCCAGTACTTC
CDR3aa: CASSLLGTQETQYF

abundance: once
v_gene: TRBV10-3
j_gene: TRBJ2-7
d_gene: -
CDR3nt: TGTGCCATCAGTGAGCCAGGCAGCTCCTACGAGCAGTACTTC
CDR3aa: CAISEPGSSYEQYF

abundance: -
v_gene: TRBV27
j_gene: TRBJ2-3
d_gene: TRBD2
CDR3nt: TGTGCCAGCAGTTTGGGACTAGGTCTAGCTACGCAGTATTTT
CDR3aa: CASSLGLGLATQYF

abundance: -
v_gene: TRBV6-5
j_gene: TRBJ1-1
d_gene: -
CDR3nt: TGTGCCAGCAGTTACCACGAGGGGGGTAGAGAAGCTTTCTTT
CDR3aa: CASSYHEGGREAFF

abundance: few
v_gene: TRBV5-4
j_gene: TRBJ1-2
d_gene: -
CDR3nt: TGTGCCAGCAGCCCCTTCGCAGGGTTTGGCTACACCTTC
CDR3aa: CASSPFAGFGYTF

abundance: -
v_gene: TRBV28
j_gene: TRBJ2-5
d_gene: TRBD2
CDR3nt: TGTGCCAGCAGCACTCTAGCGGGGGGGCAAGAGACCCAGTACTTC
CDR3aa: CASSTLAGGQETQYF

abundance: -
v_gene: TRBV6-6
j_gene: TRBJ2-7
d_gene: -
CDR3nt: TGTGCCAGCAGTCTCGTTCGCGAGCAGTACTTC
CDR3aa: CASSLVREQYF